This T cell receptor (beta chain) was documented in a study of early T cells in non-severe SARS-CoV-2 infection. Study-level information: Sequencing used unsorted whole-blood bulk RNA, so chains lack pairing.

The V gene's germline CDR1 is SQVTM and CDR2 ANQGSEA. Trimming took 4 bases from V and 0 from J; bases not matched to a gene: 6. This CDR3 has 14 amino acids. Attached unique molecular identifiers marked individual cDNA molecules. TCRdb used MiXCR to reprocess the 5' RACE reads, holding one entry per CDR3 protein. This sample has 75,000 to 100,000 distinct CDR3 sequences; 11% to 15% occur once, and the top ten carry around 9.9%. The source is an adult who was a healthcare worker with PCR-confirmed SARS-CoV-2 infection or an uninfected control (not recorded which). Source material: whole blood. The chain couples TRBV29-1 to TRBJ2-7; 7 bases agree with TRBD2. The CDR3 DNA follows: TGCAGCGTTGGCGGGAGCCTCAGCTCCTACGAGCAGTACTTC. As protein: CSVGGSLSSYEQYF.